This T cell receptor (beta chain) was profiled in a study of long-term antiretroviral therapy in people with HIV. The CDR3 contains 12 residues. In germline, CDR1 is SGHAT, CDR2 FQNNGV. Deletions cut 2 bases from V and 3 bases from J, with 4 bases between. Runs used v3.0 of the immunoSEQ assay and were done at survey level. Method: immunoSEQ multiplex PCR; TCRdb's copy keeps in-frame clones and lacks some. The table shows approximately 15,000 clones, with around 89% occurring only once. This receptor was taken from a man aged 50-60 years with HIV. The chain carries TRBV11-2 and TRBJ1-2; D not certain. The sequencing here drew on unsorted PBMCs, taken 6.9 years after starting antiretroviral therapy. The CDR3 DNA is TGTGCCAGCAGCTTAAGAGACTATGGCTACACCTTC. Protein sequence: CASSLRDYGYTF.